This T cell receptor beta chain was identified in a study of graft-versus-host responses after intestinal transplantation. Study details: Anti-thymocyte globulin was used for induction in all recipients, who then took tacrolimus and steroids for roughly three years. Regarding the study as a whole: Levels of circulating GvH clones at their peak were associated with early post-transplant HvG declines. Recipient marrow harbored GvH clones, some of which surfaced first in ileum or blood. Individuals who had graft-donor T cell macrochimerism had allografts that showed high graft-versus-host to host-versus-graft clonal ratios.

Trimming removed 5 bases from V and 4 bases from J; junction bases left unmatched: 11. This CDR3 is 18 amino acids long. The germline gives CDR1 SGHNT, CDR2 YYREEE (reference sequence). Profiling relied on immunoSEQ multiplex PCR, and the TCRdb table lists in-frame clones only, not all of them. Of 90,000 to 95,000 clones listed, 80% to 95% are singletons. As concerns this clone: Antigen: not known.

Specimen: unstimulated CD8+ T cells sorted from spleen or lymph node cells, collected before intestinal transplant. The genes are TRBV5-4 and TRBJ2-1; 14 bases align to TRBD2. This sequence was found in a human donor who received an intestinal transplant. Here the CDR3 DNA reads TGTGCCAGCAGACCCGGGACTAGCGGGGGAGGATCATACAATGAGCAGTTCTTC. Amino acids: CASRPGTSGGGSYNEQFF.